This TCR beta chain emerged from a study of T cells in localized non-small cell lung cancer. General observations from the study: Adjacent lung tissue had a median roughly 62 of the top 100 clones found in the tumor. Uninvolved adjacent lung had higher T cell clonality than tumor and all other tissues.

The table came from immunoSEQ multiplex PCR; TCRdb's copy has only in-frame clones and leaves some out. The repertoire consists of 40,000 to 50,000 clones, with about 88% occurring once and the leading ten covering less than 9%. Trimming took 3 bases from V and 6 from J, leaving 11 bases between them. The CDR3 sequence is 13 residues long. Germline lookup yields CDR1 SGHRS and CDR2 YFSETQ. Worth noting for this clone: Its specificity is unknown.

This receptor was identified in a woman aged 18 to 49 with stage III lung adenocarcinoma. This sequence joins TRBV5-1 and TRBJ2-3; no clear D. Sequencing used peripheral blood, obtained before any cancer treatment. CDR3 protein: CASSWVPGDTQYF. The CDR3 nucleotides are TGCGCCAGCAGCTGGGTACCCGGGGATACGCAGTATTTT.